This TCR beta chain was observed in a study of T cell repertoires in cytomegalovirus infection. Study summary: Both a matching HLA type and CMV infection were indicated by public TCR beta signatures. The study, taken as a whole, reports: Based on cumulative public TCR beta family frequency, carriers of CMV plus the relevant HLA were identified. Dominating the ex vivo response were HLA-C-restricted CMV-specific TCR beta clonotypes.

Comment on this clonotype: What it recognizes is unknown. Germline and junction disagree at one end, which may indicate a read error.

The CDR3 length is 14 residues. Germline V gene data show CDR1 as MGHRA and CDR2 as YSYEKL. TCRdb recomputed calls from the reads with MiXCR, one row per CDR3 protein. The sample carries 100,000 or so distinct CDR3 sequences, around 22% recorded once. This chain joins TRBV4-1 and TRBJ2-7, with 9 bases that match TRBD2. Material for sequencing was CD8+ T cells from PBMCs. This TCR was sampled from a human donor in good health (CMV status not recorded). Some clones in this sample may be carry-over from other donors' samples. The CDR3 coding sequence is TGTGCCAGCAGCACATCTAGCGGGGCATACGAGCAGTACTTC. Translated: CASSTSSGAYEQYF.